Given below is one TCR beta chain in context. The target antigen is unknown. The PCR was carried out with 60 Vbeta primers and 13 Jbeta primers. TCRdb keeps only in-frame clones here, not all; method: immunoSEQ multiplex PCR. The top ten clones hold more than 3% of a sample with 100,000 to 150,000 clones, about four fifths of them seen once. The data derive from a study of cytomegalovirus exposure and HLA in healthy donors. Notes on the study in general: Researchers reported in a later analysis that a missense DCLRE1C variant was tied to TCR beta V- and J-gene trimming.

The CDR3 extends over 15 amino acids. Germline V gene data show CDR1 as SGDLS and CDR2 as YYNGEE. The ends were cut back, 3 bases at V and 4 bases at J, with 13 bases in the middle. This TCR came from a man aged 35 to 55 in good health and CMV-seronegative. The sequenced sample consisted of PBMCs. The chain is built from TRBV9 and TRBJ2-2, with D perhaps matching TRBD1 (6 bases). CDR3 loop: CASSASGTTTGELFF. The DNA of the CDR3 is TGTGCCAGCAGCGCGTCCGGGACAACCACCGGGGAGCTGTTTTTT.